This T cell receptor (beta chain) comes out of a study of T cell responses to AZD1222 COVID-19 vaccine. The V gene lost 5 bases and the J gene lost 6 bases, with 4 bases spanning the gap. The CDR3 covers 11 residues. This clone was detected only once. The protocol was immunoSEQ multiplex PCR, while the TCRdb copy is restricted to in-frame clones and leaves out a portion. The table lists 58,000 or so clones, around 84% of them singletons. V usage is TRBV12-3 or TRBV12-4 and J usage is TRBJ1-4; D remains unclear. The clonotype originates from an adult in good health. The sample was peripheral blood, taken on day 0 of AZD1222 vaccination. CDR3 protein: CASSRDEKLFF. CDR3 sequence (DNA): TGTGCCAGCAGTAGGGATGAAAAACTGTTTTTT.